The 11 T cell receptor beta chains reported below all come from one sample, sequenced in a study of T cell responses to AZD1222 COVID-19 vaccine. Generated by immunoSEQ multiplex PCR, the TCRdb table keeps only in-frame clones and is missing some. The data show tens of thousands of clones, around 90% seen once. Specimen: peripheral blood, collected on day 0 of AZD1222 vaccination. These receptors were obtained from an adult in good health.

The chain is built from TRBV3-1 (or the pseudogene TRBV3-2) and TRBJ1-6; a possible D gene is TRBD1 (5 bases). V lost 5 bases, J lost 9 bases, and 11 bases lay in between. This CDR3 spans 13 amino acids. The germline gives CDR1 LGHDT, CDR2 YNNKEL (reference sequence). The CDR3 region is CASSSTESSPLHF. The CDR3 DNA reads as TGTGCCAGCAGCTCGACAGAGAGTTCACCCCTCCACTTT.

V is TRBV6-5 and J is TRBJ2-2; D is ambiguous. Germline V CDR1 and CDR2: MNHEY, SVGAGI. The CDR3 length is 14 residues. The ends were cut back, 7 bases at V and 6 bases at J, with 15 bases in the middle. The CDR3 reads CASIELRKAGELFF. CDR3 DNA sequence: TGTGCCAGCATCGAATTACGAAAGGCCGGGGAGCTGTTTTTT.

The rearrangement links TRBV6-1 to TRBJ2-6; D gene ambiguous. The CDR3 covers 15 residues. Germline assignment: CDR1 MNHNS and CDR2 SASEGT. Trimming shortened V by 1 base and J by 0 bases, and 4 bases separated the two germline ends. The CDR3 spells CASSEGGSGANVLTF. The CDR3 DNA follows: TGTGCCAGCAGTGAAGGGGGCTCTGGGGCCAACGTCCTGACTTTC.

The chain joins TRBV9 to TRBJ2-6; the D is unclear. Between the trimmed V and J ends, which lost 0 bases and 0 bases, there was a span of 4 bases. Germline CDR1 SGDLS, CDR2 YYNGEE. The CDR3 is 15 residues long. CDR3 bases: TGTGCCAGCAGCGTAGCCGGCTCTGGGGCCAACGTCCTGACTTTC. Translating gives CASSVAGSGANVLTF.

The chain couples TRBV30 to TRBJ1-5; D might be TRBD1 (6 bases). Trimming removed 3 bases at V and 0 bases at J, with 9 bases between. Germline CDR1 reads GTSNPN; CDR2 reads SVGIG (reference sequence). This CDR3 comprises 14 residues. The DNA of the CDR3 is TGTGCCTGGAGACAGGGACTTAGCAATCAGCCCCAGCATTTT. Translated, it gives CAWRQGLSNQPQHF.

The CDR3 is CASSDRGTGELFF. In DNA, the CDR3 is TGTGCCAGCAGTGACAGGGGAACCGGGGAGCTGTTTTTT. V is TRBV6-1 and J is TRBJ2-2, with D possibly matching TRBD1 (6 bases). Trimming left V 3 bases short and J 5 bases short, with 7 bases between. From germline, CDR1 is MNHNS and CDR2 SASEGT. This CDR3 contains 13 residues.

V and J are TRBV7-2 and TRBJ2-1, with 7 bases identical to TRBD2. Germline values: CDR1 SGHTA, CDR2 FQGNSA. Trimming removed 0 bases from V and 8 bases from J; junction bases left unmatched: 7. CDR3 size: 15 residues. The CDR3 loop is CASSLASGAGDEQFF. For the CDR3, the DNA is TGTGCCAGCAGCTTAGCGAGCGGGGCCGGGGATGAGCAGTTCTTC.

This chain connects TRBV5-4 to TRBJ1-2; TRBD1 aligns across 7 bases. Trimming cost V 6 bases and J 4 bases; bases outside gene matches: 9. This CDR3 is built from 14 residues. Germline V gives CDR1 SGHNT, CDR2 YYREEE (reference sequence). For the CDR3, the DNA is TGTGCCAGCACTGACCGAGGGGGCGGCTATGGCTACACCTTC. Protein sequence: CASTDRGGGYGYTF. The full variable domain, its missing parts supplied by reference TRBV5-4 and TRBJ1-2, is ETGVTQSPTHLIKTRGQQVTLRCSSQSGHNTVSWYQQALGQGPQFIFQYYREEENGRGNFPPRFSGLQFPNYSSELNVNALELDDSALYLCASTDRGGGYGYTFGSGTRLTVV.

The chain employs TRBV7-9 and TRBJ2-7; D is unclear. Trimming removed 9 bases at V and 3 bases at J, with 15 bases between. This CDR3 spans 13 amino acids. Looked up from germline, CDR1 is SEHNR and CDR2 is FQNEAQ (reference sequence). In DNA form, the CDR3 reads TGTGCCAGTGGTCCCTGGGGTGGCTACGAGCAGTACTTC. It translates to CASGPWGGYEQYF.

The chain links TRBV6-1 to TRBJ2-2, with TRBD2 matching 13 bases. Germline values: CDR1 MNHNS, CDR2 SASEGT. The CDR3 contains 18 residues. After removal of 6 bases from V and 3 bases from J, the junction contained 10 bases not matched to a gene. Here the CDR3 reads CASRELAGGRLDTGELFF. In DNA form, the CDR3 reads TGTGCCAGCAGGGAACTAGCGGGGGGGCGATTGGACACCGGGGAGCTGTTTTTT.

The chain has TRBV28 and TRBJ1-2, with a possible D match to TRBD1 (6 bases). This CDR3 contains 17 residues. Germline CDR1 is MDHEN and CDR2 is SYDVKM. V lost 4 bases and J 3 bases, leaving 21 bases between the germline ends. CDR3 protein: CASSSPRTASGDYGYTF. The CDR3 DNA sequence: TGTGCCAGCAGTTCTCCTCGGACAGCCTCCGGGGACTATGGCTACACCTTC.